This T cell receptor (beta chain) was identified in a study of siplizumab effects on memory and regulatory T cells. Clones were read by immunoSEQ multiplex PCR, and TCRdb kept only the in-frame ones, dropping some. Counted here are 70,000 to 100,000 clones, around 95% occurring once; the ten biggest clones make up 0.031%. Points from the study as a whole: About 80-96% of proliferating CD4+ or CD8+ clones had no assignable naive or memory phenotype.

As regards this clone: As yet, its antigen is unknown.

Sequencing was performed on naive CD4+ T cells sorted from blood. This sequence was found in a human donor in good health.

CDR3 protein: CASSLGITQNNEQFF. The CDR3 nucleotides are TGTGCCAGCAGCTTGGGTATCACCCAGAACAATGAGCAGTTCTTC. This rearrangement joins TRBV5-4 to TRBJ2-1; D unresolved. Looked up from germline, CDR1 is SGHNT and CDR2 is YYREEE (reference sequence). The CDR3 runs 15 residues. V lost 0 bases, J lost 5 bases, and 12 bases lay in between.